A single sample is the source of the 17 T cell receptor beta chains below, sequenced in a study of CD8 T cells in ankylosing spondylitis. TCRdb called the 5' RACE reads again in MiXCR, with one record for every CDR3 protein. The sample lists about 120,000 distinct CDR3 sequences; approximately 14% were seen once. The sample taken for sequencing was blood, either unsorted or a sorted T cell fraction (not recorded which). The origin of the receptors is a female donor with ankylosing spondylitis or in good health (not recorded which).

This clonotype was recorded at least ten times. The rearrangement uses TRBV7-8 and TRBJ1-2; 10 nucleotides align to TRBD1. V trimming: 5 bases; J trimming: 5 bases; junction bases outside the gene matches: 8. The CDR3 length is 15 residues. The V gene's germline CDR1 is SGHVS and CDR2 FQNEAQ. The CDR3 DNA reads as TGTGCCAGCAGCATCCCCGGACAGGGGGGATATGGCTACACCTTC. Its protein product is CASSIPGQGGYGYTF.

This chain connects TRBV5-1 to TRBJ2-1, with 16 bases identical to TRBD2. V lost 2 bases, J lost 9 bases, and 17 bases stayed unmatched. This CDR3 is 20 amino acids long. Germline CDR1 is SGHRS and CDR2 is YFSETQ. The CDR3 protein is CASSFSPGTGTSGRAGEQFF. DNA of the CDR3: TGCGCCAGCAGCTTTTCGCCAGGGACCGGGACTAGCGGGAGGGCCGGTGAGCAGTTCTTC.

This clonotype was observed a few times. The chain links TRBV5-1 to TRBJ2-5; D is unclear. CDR1 and CDR2 from the germline V gene are SGHRS and YFSETQ. This CDR3 comprises 14 residues. Trimming pared 0 bases from V and 2 bases from J, leaving 8 bases between. CDR3 residues: CASSLVQPQETQYF. Here the CDR3 DNA reads TGCGCCAGCAGCTTGGTCCAGCCTCAAGAGACCCAGTACTTC.

This clonotype was detected only a few times. This sequence joins TRBV20-1 and TRBJ2-4; a possible D gene is TRBD2 (5 bases). V was trimmed by 1 base and J by 7 bases, leaving 8 bases between them. In germline, CDR1 is DFQATT, CDR2 SNEGSKA (reference sequence). The length of the CDR3 is 12 residues. The CDR3, as DNA: TGCAGTGCTAGAGCCTGGGAGAACATTCAGTACTTC. This sequence encodes CSARAWENIQYF.

There are a few counts of this clonotype. The rearrangement joins TRBV9 to TRBJ2-1; no reliable D call. CDR1 and CDR2 (germline): SGDLS, YYNGEE. The CDR3 contains 12 residues. The V and J ends lost 3 bases and 7 bases respectively, with 8 bases between them. CDR3 protein: CASSGVLNEQFF. CDR3 bases: TGTGCCAGCAGCGGGGTTTTGAATGAGCAGTTCTTC.

This clonotype was found a few times. The genes are TRBV11-3 and TRBJ2-2; no firm D call. V gave up 6 bases and J gave up 4 bases, with 9 bases separating them. CDR1 and CDR2 (germline): SGHNT, YENEEA. The CDR3 consists of 13 residues. CDR3 loop: CASSIQVTGELFF. The DNA of the CDR3 is TGTGCCAGCAGTATTCAGGTCACCGGGGAGCTGTTTTTT.

This clonotype was picked up a small number of times. V and J are TRBV2 and TRBJ1-5; TRBD1 matches at 9 bases. The CDR3 runs to 19 residues. V shed 6 bases, J shed 2 bases, and the junction held 17 bases outside the gene matches. From germline, CDR1 is SNHLY and CDR2 FYNNEI. The CDR3 bases are TGTGCCAGCAGCCACTTTCCGGACAGGGGAATTTACGGCAATCAGCCCCAGCATTTT. Translated: CASSHFPDRGIYGNQPQHF.

In its sample, this clonotype was seen a few times. The rearrangement joins TRBV5-4 to TRBJ2-1; no firm D call. V dropped 7 bases and J dropped 4 bases, with 3 bases sitting between them. The CDR3 extends over 10 amino acids. Germline V gene lookup returns CDR1 SGHNT and CDR2 YYREEE (reference sequence). Here the CDR3 reads CASGYNEQFF. The CDR3 bases are TGTGCCAGCGGTTACAATGAGCAGTTCTTC.

The table lists this clonotype with many counts. This sequence joins TRBV9 and TRBJ2-7; the match to TRBD1 covers 9 bases. V shed 3 bases, J shed 5 bases, and the junction held 9 bases outside the gene matches. Germline V gene sequence: CDR1 SGDLS, CDR2 YYNGEE. This CDR3 spans 15 amino acids. DNA of the CDR3: TGTGCCAGCAGCGGCGCCGGGACAGGGCACCACGAGCAGTACTTC. Amino acids: CASSGAGTGHHEQYF.

This clonotype was found many times. The chain uses TRBV5-1 and TRBJ2-3, with D possibly TRBD1 on 5 matching bases. The CDR3 runs to 13 residues. Per germline, CDR1 SGHRS and CDR2 YFSETQ. V was trimmed by 3 bases and J by 1 base, leaving 6 bases between them. The CDR3 region is CASSSQGTDTQYF. In nucleotides, the CDR3 is TGCGCCAGCAGCTCACAGGGCACAGATACGCAGTATTTT.

V and J are TRBV7-2 and TRBJ1-6; the D is unclear. V lost 5 bases to trimming and J lost 3 bases, with 5 bases between them. CDR3 length: 13 amino acids. Germline V gives CDR1 SGHTA, CDR2 FQGNSA. The CDR3 nucleotides read TGTGCCAGCAGCCCAGACTATAATTCACCCCTCCACTTT. Protein sequence: CASSPDYNSPLHF.

This chain connects TRBV5-4 to TRBJ2-2; D assignment may be TRBD1 or TRBD2 (7 bases each). The V gene lost 9 bases and the J gene lost 7 bases, with 16 bases spanning the gap. Germline assignment: CDR1 SGHNT and CDR2 YYREEE (reference sequence). This CDR3 has 13 residues. The CDR3 here is CAIGTGEGGELFF. The CDR3 DNA reads as TGTGCCATTGGAACAGGGGAGGGCGGGGAGCTGTTTTTT. Together with reference TRBV5-4 and TRBJ2-2, the CDR3 gives the full variable domain: ETGVTQSPTHLIKTRGQQVTLRCSSQSGHNTVSWYQQALGQGPQFIFQYYREEENGRGNFPPRFSGLQFPNYSSELNVNALELDDSALYLCAIGTGEGGELFFGEGSRLTVL.

To note about this clonotype: This may be a read error, as it is one base from a much larger clone. The chain recombines TRBV29-1 with TRBJ1-1; D perhaps matches TRBD1 (5 bases). Germline V gene data show CDR1 as SQVTM and CDR2 as ANQGSEA. The CDR3 spans 12 residues. The CDR3 sequence is CDGSTADTEAFF. The CDR3 region has the DNA TGCGACGGATCGACAGCAGACACTGAAGCTTTCTTT.

This clonotype has at least ten counts. The rearrangement uses TRBV20-1 and TRBJ1-1; D unclear. The V gene lost 6 bases and the J gene lost 1 base, with 9 bases spanning the gap. The CDR3 runs to 12 residues. CDR1 and CDR2 from the germline V gene are DFQATT and SNEGSKA (reference sequence). CDR3: CSAPWGNTEAFF. The DNA for the CDR3 is TGCAGTGCCCCCTGGGGGAACACTGAAGCTTTCTTT.

Only a few counts were recorded for this clonotype. The V gene is TRBV6-5, the J gene TRBJ1-5; D remains unclear. The CDR3 runs 14 residues. V dropped 2 bases and J dropped 4 bases, with 9 bases sitting between them. CDR1 and CDR2 (germline): MNHEY, SVGAGI. DNA for the CDR3: TGTGCCAGCAGTTACCGGACGGTGAATCAGCCCCAGCATTTT. It yields the protein CASSYRTVNQPQHF.

The V gene is TRBV12-3 or TRBV12-4, the J gene TRBJ1-2; D remains unclear. The CDR3 has 12 amino acids. Trimming left V 3 bases short and J 2 bases short, with 4 bases between. The CDR3 protein is CASSFENYGYTF. CDR3 DNA sequence: TGTGCCAGCAGTTTTGAGAACTATGGCTACACCTTC.

This clonotype was observed a handful of times. The genes are TRBV20-1 and TRBJ2-2, with D tentatively TRBD1 (6 bases). Germline CDR1 reads DFQATT; CDR2 reads SNEGSKA (reference sequence). Trimming stripped 0 bases from V and 1 base from J, with 9 bases between. There are 15 residues in the CDR3. The CDR3 loop is CSAREDRLNTGELFF. The CDR3 DNA follows: TGCAGTGCTAGAGAGGACAGACTGAACACCGGGGAGCTGTTTTTT.